This TCR beta chain was found in a study of blood T cell repertoires in COVID-19. Across the study: Material from acute and convalescent COVID-19 was sourced from the United States, Italy and Spain.

Only in-frame clones appear in the TCRdb table, and some are missing; sequencing was by immunoSEQ multiplex PCR. The sample includes about 200,000 clones, roughly nine tenths seen only once; the top ten take 0.65% to 0.95%. J lost 5 bases, V lost 1 base, and 4 bases had no gene match. This CDR3 has 14 residues. Germline loops: CDR1 KGHSH, CDR2 LQKENI. The sequenced sample was peripheral blood. The receptor comes from an older woman with acute or convalescent COVID-19. The chain carries TRBV18 and TRBJ2-5, with 7 nucleotides matching TRBD1. CDR3 in DNA: TGTGCCAGCTCACCACTACAGGGGACGGAGACCCAGTACTTC. Protein product: CASSPLQGTETQYF.